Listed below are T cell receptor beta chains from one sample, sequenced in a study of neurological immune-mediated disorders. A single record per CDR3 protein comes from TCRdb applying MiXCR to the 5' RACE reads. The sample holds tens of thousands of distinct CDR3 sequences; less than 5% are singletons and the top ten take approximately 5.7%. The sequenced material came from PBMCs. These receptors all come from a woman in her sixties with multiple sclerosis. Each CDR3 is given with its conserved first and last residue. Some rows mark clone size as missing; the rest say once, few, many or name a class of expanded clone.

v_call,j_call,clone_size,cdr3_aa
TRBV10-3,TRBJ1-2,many,CAITSTGHYGYTF
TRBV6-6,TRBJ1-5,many,CASSYSIRRGNQPQHF
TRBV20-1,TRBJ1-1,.,CSARDGTGGGMAFF
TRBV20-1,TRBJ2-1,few,CSARDAGWGDRYNEQFF
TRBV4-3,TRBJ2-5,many,CASSQVPFETQYF
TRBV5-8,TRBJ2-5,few,CASSRPQHGTQYF
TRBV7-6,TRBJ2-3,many,CASSLSGTSGRAGTDTQYF
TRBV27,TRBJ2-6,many,CASSTRTGRGANVLTF
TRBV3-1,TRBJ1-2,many,CASSQAGQGVGYTF
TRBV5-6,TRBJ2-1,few,CASSSDRAWLVSGSNEQFF
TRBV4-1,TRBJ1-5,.,CASSPAVGNQPQNF
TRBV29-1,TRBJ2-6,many,CSVIRDGANVLTF
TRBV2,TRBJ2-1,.,CASSLQSTSYNEQFF
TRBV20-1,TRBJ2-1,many,CSASFRPGVYNEQFF
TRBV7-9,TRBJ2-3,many,CASSSSGGTDTQYF
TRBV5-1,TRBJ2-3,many,CASSPGLAGEADTQYF
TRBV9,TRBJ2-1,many,CASSVGSGEGVNEQFF
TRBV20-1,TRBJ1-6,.,CSAIPSRGGGTLHF
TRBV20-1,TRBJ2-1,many,CSAKGQPSYNEQFF
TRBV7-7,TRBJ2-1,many,CASSPLRDYNEQFF
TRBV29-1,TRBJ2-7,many,CTRDISYEQYF
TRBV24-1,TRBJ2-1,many,CATSDTQGSYNEQFF
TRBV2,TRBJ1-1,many,CASRQQINTEAFF
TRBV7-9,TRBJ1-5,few,CASSAHNQPQHF
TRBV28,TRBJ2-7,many,CASSPPRDRVEQYF
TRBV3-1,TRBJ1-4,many,CASSQSDTQTGKLFF
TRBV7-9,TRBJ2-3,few,CASSLGSGRHTDTQYF
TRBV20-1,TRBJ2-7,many,CSALGDRGNEQYF
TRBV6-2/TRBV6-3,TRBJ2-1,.,CASGSGVYNEQFF
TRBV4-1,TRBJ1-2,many,CASSQLPARVRGYTF
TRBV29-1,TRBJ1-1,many,CSVETGGFTEAFF
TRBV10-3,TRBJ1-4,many,CAISESGTGREKLFF
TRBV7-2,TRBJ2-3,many,CASSLEWGDTQYF
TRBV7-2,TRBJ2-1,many,CASSLGLAAYNEQFF
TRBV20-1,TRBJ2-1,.,CSAPIAGDLPYEQFF
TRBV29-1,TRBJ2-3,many,CSTPDTPKNTQYF
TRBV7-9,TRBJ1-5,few,CASSDRNQPQNF
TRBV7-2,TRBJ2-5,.,CASSLGLGFVETQYF